This T cell receptor (beta chain) was captured in a study of blood T cells in healthy people across ages. The CDR3 spans 15 residues. CDR1 is SGHAT and CDR2 is FQNNGV in the germline V gene. V gave up 5 bases and J gave up 5 bases, with 16 bases separating them. Through a sample-barcoded 5' primer and a J-beta primer mix, a second PCR was run for roughly 6 to 12 cycles. TCRdb re-derived calls from the 5' RACE reads in MiXCR, one entry per CDR3 protein. The sample has more than 650,000 distinct CDR3 sequences, roughly 24% seen once; the top ten hold 3%. This sample was also put to use in a study of T cells of mothers and their children. This second study says: RNA extracted was entirely used for cDNA synthesis, around 1.6 ug per 15 ul.

This rearrangement joins TRBV11-2 to TRBJ1-5, with a possible D match to TRBD1 (5 bases). The clonotype originates from a boy aged 10-17 years in good health. The sequencing input was blood. CDR3 coding DNA: TGTGCCAGCAGCAAATCAGGGATGCGGGATCAGCCCCAGCATTTT. Translating gives CASSKSGMRDQPQHF.